Listed here are 10 T cell receptor beta chains from one sample, sequenced in a study of cytomegalovirus exposure and HLA in healthy donors (dated by TCRdb to the late 2010s). Libraries were built with the immunoSEQ multiplex PCR assay. For the multiplex PCR, a mixture combining 60 forward primers for TCR Vbeta segments and 13 reverse primers for TCR Jbeta segments was used. TCRdb retrieved this table from immuneACCESS and kept in-frame rearrangements only. Not all clones are present; in checked studies, unresolved V genes account for under half, and no reason is known for the remainder. Across this sample there are tens of thousands of clones, with about four fifths seen only once. Together, the top ten hold around 1.7% of the sample. Source material: PBMCs. The source is a man in his forties in good health and CMV-seronegative.

The chain joins TRBV6-6 to TRBJ2-7, with 7 bases matching TRBD2. Germline V gene lookup returns CDR1 MNHNY and CDR2 SVGAGI (reference sequence). Trimming cost V 2 bases and J 6 bases; bases outside gene matches: 4. The CDR3 sequence is 13 residues long. The CDR3 sequence is CASSYGGGREQYV. Here the CDR3 DNA reads TGTGCCAGCAGTTACGGGGGAGGGCGCGAGCAGTACGTC.

The chain is built from TRBV19 and TRBJ1-6; unclear D gene. The CDR3 has 16 amino acids. Trimming removed 3 bases at V and 0 bases at J, with 9 bases between. CDR1 and CDR2 (germline): LNHDA, SQIVND (reference sequence). The CDR3 DNA follows: TGTGCCAGTAGTATGCGAGGGAGCTCCTATAATTCACCCCTCCACTTT. This gives the protein CASSMRGSSYNSPLHF.

This chain uses TRBV28 with TRBJ2-2, with TRBD2 identical over 8 bases. The V gene end was trimmed by 5 bases and the J gene end by 0 bases; junction bases not matched to a gene: 2. The CDR3 covers 15 residues. Germline V gene lookup returns CDR1 MDHEN and CDR2 SYDVKM. The CDR3 region has the DNA TGTGCCAGCAGTAGAGCGGGGGCGAACACCGGGGAGCTGTTTTTT. It translates to CASSRAGANTGELFF.

This clone was seen a single time. The chain recombines TRBV28 with TRBJ1-2; no definite D call. CDR1 MDHEN and CDR2 SYDVKM come from the germline V gene. The CDR3 is 19 amino acids. V was clipped by 2 bases and J by 1 base, with 23 bases between them. CDR3 amino acids: CASSLILTETPGFNYGYTF. The DNA of the CDR3 is TGTGCCAGCAGTTTAATTTTAACGGAGACCCCGGGTTTTAACTATGGCTACACCTTC.

V and J are TRBV5-1 and TRBJ1-6; tentative D call: TRBD1 (5 bases). The CDR3 has 15 amino acids. V lost 1 base to trimming and J lost 5 bases, with 10 bases between them. CDR1 is SGHRS and CDR2 is YFSETQ in the germline V gene. CDR3 region: CASSLSDSHNSPLHF. In DNA, the CDR3 is TGCGCCAGCAGCTTGAGTGACAGCCATAATTCACCCCTCCACTTT. Full variable domain (missing parts from reference TRBV5-1 and TRBJ1-6): KAGVTQTPRYLIKTRGQQVTLSCSPISGHRSVSWYQQTPGQGLQFLFEYFSETQRNKGNFPGRFSGRQFSNSRSEMNVSTLELGDSALYLCASSLSDSHNSPLHFGNGTRLTVT.

The V call is TRBV7-9, the J call TRBJ2-2; 9 nucleotides agree with TRBD1. The V and J ends lost 5 bases and 5 bases, in that order; junction bases with no gene match: 6. The CDR3 length is 15 residues. Germline V gives CDR1 SEHNR, CDR2 FQNEAQ (reference sequence). CDR3 nucleotide sequence: TGTGCCAGCAGCATGGACAGGGGTTGGACCGGGGAGCTGTTTTTT. As protein: CASSMDRGWTGELFF.

This clone occurred a few times. V gene TRBV7-2 combines with J gene TRBJ1-2; D is ambiguous. V was pared by 0 bases and J by 8 bases, with 13 bases between. Looked up from germline, CDR1 is SGHTA and CDR2 is FQGNSA. CDR3 length equals 14 residues. The CDR3 spells CASSLAGPGRGYTF. The CDR3 DNA sequence: TGTGCCAGCAGCTTAGCGGGTCCGGGTAGGGGCTACACCTTC.

This clone was found a few times. The chain couples TRBV5-4 to TRBJ1-2; 9 nucleotides match TRBD1. Germline V CDR1 and CDR2: SGHNT, YYREEE (reference sequence). V lost 0 bases, J lost 4 bases, and 4 bases stayed unmatched. This CDR3 has 15 amino acids. The CDR3 region is CASSLGTGVGYGYTF. Written as DNA, the CDR3 is TGTGCCAGCAGCTTGGGGACAGGGGTTGGCTATGGCTACACCTTC.

The table lists this clone with a count of one. The rearrangement links TRBV25-1 to TRBJ1-3; D gene uncertain. The CDR3 covers 15 residues. The germline V gene encodes CDR1 MGHDK and CDR2 SYGVNS. Trimming removed 1 base at V and 4 bases at J, with 11 bases between. The CDR3 DNA sequence: TGTGCCAGCAGTGAATCCCGGGGAACCGGAAACACCATATATTTT. Residues: CASSESRGTGNTIYF.

The gene calls are TRBV4-1 and TRBJ1-1; D not certain. Trimming left V 0 bases short and J 5 bases short, with 7 bases between. The CDR3 covers 13 residues. Germline-derived CDR1 and CDR2 are MGHRA and YSYEKL. In DNA form, the CDR3 reads TGCGCCAGCAGCCAAGATCCGGGGACTGAAGCTTTCTTT. Translation: CASSQDPGTEAFF.